Following are 9 T cell receptor beta chains from one sample sequenced in a study of T cell changes during pregnancy in multiple sclerosis. Generated by immunoSEQ multiplex PCR, the TCRdb table keeps only in-frame clones and is missing some. The sample carries about 38,000 clones, around nine tenths recorded once. Sequenced here: CD4+ T cells from peripheral blood mononuclear cells, sampled in the third trimester of pregnancy. These TCRs come from a female donor in good health, enrolled as a control in a pregnancy study.

This chain uses TRBV19 with TRBJ2-1; the match to TRBD2 covers 10 bases. CDR3 length: 15 residues. J gave up 4 bases and V 3 bases, and 3 bases lay outside the gene matches. Germline V CDR1 and CDR2: LNHDA, SQIVND (reference sequence). CDR3: CASSMTSGLYNEQFF. CDR3 nucleotides: TGTGCCAGTAGTATGACTAGCGGGTTGTACAATGAGCAGTTCTTC.

The V call is TRBV6-1, the J call TRBJ1-1; a possible D gene is TRBD1 (6 bases). Germline assignment: CDR1 MNHNS and CDR2 SASEGT. CDR3 length: 13 residues. Between the trimmed V and J ends, which lost 5 bases and 4 bases, there was a span of 11 bases. The CDR3 reads CASSLGGVTEAFF. CDR3 DNA sequence: TGTGCCAGCAGTCTAGGGGGGGTCACTGAAGCTTTCTTT.

The chain couples TRBV6-1 to TRBJ2-1, with D possibly matching TRBD1 (5 bases). V gave up 6 bases and J gave up 8 bases, with 17 bases separating them. Germline assignment: CDR1 MNHNS and CDR2 SASEGT. The CDR3 has 14 residues. The CDR3 bases are TGTGCCAGCAGCACAATCAGGGTTGTAGATGAGCAGTTCTTC. Protein sequence: CASSTIRVVDEQFF.

This rearrangement joins TRBV7-3 to TRBJ1-6; 7 nucleotides align to TRBD1. CDR1 is SGHTA and CDR2 is FQGTGA in the germline V gene. This CDR3 contains 14 residues. After removal of 4 bases from V and 9 bases from J, the junction contained 6 bases not matched to a gene. DNA for the CDR3: TGTGCCAGCAGCTCCCGGGACAGTTTTTCACCCCTCCACTTT. As protein: CASSSRDSFSPLHF.

This clone was picked up one time. CDR3 loop: CASSRGQGGDYEQYF. The DNA of the CDR3 is TGTGCCAGCAGTCGGGGACAGGGAGGGGACTACGAGCAGTACTTC. V gene TRBV11-2 combines with J gene TRBJ2-7, with 9 bases aligning to TRBD1. Per germline, CDR1 SGHAT and CDR2 FQNNGV. With 6 bases clipped from V and 3 bases from J, the junction kept 9 bases outside the gene matches. This CDR3 comprises 15 residues.

The V and J genes are TRBV6-5 and TRBJ1-4, with 7 positions matching TRBD1. The germline gives CDR1 MNHEY, CDR2 SVGAGI. CDR3 length: 15 amino acids. V dropped 2 bases and J dropped 8; count of bases not matched to a gene: 8. In DNA, the CDR3 is TGTGCCAGCAGTTACGGAAGGGGGCTGAAGGAAAAACTGTTTTTT. This sequence encodes CASSYGRGLKEKLFF.

The rearrangement joins TRBV2 to TRBJ1-4, with D uncertain. There are 13 residues in the CDR3. The ends were cut back, 6 bases at V and 5 bases at J, with 10 bases in the middle. Germline CDR1 SNHLY, CDR2 FYNNEI. CDR3: CASREGWNEKLFF. In DNA form, the CDR3 reads TGTGCCAGCAGGGAGGGCTGGAATGAAAAACTGTTTTTT.

This clone was counted once. The V gene is TRBV18, the J gene TRBJ1-2; no definite D call. Germline CDR1 reads KGHSH; CDR2 reads LQKENI. V was cut by 1 base and J by 4 bases, with 10 bases left in between. The CDR3 is 14 residues long. The CDR3 bases are TGTGCCAGCTCACCACAGAAGAGGGCCTATGGCTACACCTTC. Translated, it gives CASSPQKRAYGYTF.

This chain uses TRBV15 with TRBJ2-7; 9 positions match TRBD2. Germline-derived CDR1 and CDR2 are LNHNV and YYDKDF (reference sequence). This CDR3 region has 15 residues. Trimming cost V 1 base and J 7 bases; bases outside gene matches: 8. CDR3 DNA: TGTGCCACCAGCAGAGTAGCGGGGGTTCCTAGTGAGCAGTACTTC. The encoded protein is CATSRVAGVPSEQYF.